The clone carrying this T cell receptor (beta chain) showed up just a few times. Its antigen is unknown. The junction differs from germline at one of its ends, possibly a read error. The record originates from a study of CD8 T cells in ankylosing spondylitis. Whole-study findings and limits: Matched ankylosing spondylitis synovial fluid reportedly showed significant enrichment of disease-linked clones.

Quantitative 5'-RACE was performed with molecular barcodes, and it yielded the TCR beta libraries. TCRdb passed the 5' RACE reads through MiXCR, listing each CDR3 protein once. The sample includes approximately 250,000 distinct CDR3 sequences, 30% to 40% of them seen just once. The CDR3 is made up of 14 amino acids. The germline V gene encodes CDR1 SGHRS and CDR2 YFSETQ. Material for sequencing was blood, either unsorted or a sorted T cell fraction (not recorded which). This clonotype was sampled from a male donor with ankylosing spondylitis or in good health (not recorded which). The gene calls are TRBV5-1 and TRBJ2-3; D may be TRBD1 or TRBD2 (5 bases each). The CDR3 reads CASTLGDSTDTQYF. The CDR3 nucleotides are TGCGCCAGCACCTTGGGGGACAGCACAGATACGCAGTATTTT.